This T cell receptor (beta chain) was recorded in a study of T cell changes during pregnancy in multiple sclerosis. The length of the CDR3 is 14 residues. Deletions cut 4 bases from V and 8 bases from J, with 14 bases between. Looked up from germline, CDR1 is MNHNS and CDR2 is SASEGT. Using immunoSEQ multiplex PCR, the repertoire was profiled, and TCRdb retains in-frame clones only, with some absent. The sample shows about 67,000 clones, approximately 89% of them seen only once. This chain joins TRBV6-1 and TRBJ1-4, with a possible D match to TRBD1 (5 bases). Sequences were derived from peripheral blood, sampled in the second trimester of pregnancy. The clonotype originates from a female donor with multiple sclerosis, enrolled in a pregnancy study. The CDR3 spells CASSGGVVDEKLFF. CDR3 in DNA: TGTGCCAGCAGTGGGGGGGTCGTCGACGAAAAACTGTTTTTT.